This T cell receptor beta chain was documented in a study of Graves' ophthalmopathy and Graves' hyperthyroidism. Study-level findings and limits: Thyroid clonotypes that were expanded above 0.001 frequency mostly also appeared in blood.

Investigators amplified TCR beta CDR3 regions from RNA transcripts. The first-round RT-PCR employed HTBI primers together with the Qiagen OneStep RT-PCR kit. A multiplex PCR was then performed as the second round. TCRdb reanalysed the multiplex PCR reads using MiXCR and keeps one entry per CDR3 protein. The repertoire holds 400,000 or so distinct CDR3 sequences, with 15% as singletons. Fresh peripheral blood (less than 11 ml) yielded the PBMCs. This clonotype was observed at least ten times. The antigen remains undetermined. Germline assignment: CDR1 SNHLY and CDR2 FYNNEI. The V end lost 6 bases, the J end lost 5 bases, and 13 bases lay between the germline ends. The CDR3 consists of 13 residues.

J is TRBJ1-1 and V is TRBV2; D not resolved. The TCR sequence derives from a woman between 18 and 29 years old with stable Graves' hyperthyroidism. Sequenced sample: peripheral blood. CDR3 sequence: CASSGDFRTEAFF. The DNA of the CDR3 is TGTGCCAGCAGCGGCGACTTTCGGACTGAAGCTTTCTTT.